This T cell receptor beta chain was sequenced in a study of T-cell memory formation after mild COVID-19. Overall study context: Clusters of TCRs were largely donor specific.

A note on this clonotype: Its antigen is currently unknown.

Notes on the study in general: Second-wave clones reaching peak frequency on day 37 lacked confirmed SARS-CoV-2 specificity.

CDR1 KGHDR and CDR2 SFDVKD come from the germline V gene. The ends were cut back, 8 bases at V and 0 bases at J, with 12 bases in the middle. The CDR3 extends over 15 amino acids. TCRdb processed the 5' RACE reads anew with MiXCR; each CDR3 protein has one entry. The sample yields around 420,000 distinct CDR3 sequences, approximately 24% seen once. This chain connects TRBV24-1 to TRBJ2-2, with TRBD2 as a possible D gene (5 bases). Sequenced material: PBMCs or a T cell subset sorted from them (not recorded which). The clonotype originates from an adult woman who had mild COVID-19 (a few samples of this study predate the infection). Cell type and time point are not known. The CDR3 spells CATTPAGANTGELFF. CDR3 nucleotides: TGTGCCACCACCCCCGCCGGGGCGAACACCGGGGAGCTGTTTTTT.